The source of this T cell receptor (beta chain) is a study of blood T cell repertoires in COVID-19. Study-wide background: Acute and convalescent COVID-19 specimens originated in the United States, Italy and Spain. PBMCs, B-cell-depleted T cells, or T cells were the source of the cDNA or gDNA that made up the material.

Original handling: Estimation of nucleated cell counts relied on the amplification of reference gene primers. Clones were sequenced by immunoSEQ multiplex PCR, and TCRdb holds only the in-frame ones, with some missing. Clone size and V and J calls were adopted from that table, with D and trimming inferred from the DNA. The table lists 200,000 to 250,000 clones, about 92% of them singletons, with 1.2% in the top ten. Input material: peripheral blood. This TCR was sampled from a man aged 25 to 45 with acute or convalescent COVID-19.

CDR3 sequence: CASRPGHNTEAFF. The CDR3 DNA sequence: TGTGCCAGCAGGCCGGGACATAACACTGAAGCTTTCTTT. The rearrangement uses TRBV28 and TRBJ1-1; tentatively, D is TRBD1 (6 bases). The CDR3 loop spans 13 amino acids. Per germline, CDR1 MDHEN and CDR2 SYDVKM. The V end was cut by 6 bases, the J end by 2 bases, with 10 bases between.